The rows below give T cell receptor beta chains drawn from one sample of a study of blood T cell repertoires in COVID-19. Clones were sequenced by immunoSEQ multiplex PCR, and TCRdb holds only the in-frame ones, with some missing. The sample contains 290,000 or so clones, 70% to 90% of which appear only once. The sample was peripheral blood. The receptors were sampled from a man between 45 and 60 years old with active or convalescent COVID-19. Each CDR3 is given with its conserved first and last residue. The D gene is left open where the match is weak. The listing skips clone size in some rows; elsewhere it reads once, few, many or a size class.

CATSRTGYEQYF	TGTGCCACCAGCAGGACAGGCTACGAGCAGTACTTC	TRBJ2-7	.	.	TRBV15
CASSDDRVDSPLHF	TGTGCCAGCAGTGACGACAGGGTAGATTCACCCCTCCACTTT	TRBJ1-6	.	TRBD1	TRBV6-1
CASSPYQGQGYTDTQYF	TGTGCCAGCTCACCCTATCAAGGACAGGGATACACAGATACGCAGTATTTT	TRBJ2-3	.	TRBD1	TRBV18
CASTRDYTTDTQYF	TGTGCCAGCACCCGGGACTACACCACAGATACGCAGTATTTT	TRBJ2-3	.	TRBD2	TRBV27
CASSLSPQRDNEQFF	TGCGCCAGCAGCTTGTCGCCCCAGCGGGACAATGAGCAGTTCTTC	TRBJ2-1	few	.	TRBV5-1
CAWTRGRVWTEAFF	TGTGCCTGGACCCGGGGGAGGGTATGGACTGAAGCTTTCTTT	TRBJ1-1	.	.	TRBV30
CASSQGQSLYEQYF	TGTGCCAGCTCACAGGGACAGTCACTCTACGAGCAGTACTTC	TRBJ2-7	.	TRBD1	TRBV18
CASSVAGRGLDTQYF	TGTGCCAGCAGCGTGGCCGGGAGAGGGTTAGATACGCAGTATTTT	TRBJ2-3	few	.	TRBV9
CASSYSKGRDEKLFF	TGTGCCAGCAGTTACTCCAAGGGGAGGGATGAAAAACTGTTTTTT	TRBJ1-4	few	.	TRBV6-5
CASSFGRGVYGYTF	TGTGCCAGCAGTTTTGGCAGGGGAGTCTATGGCTACACCTTC	TRBJ1-2	.	.	TRBV27
CASSSRDSYEQYF	TGCGCCAGCAGCAGCCGGGACTCCTACGAGCAGTACTTC	TRBJ2-7	.	.	TRBV4-1
CASSTPGTGDETQYF	TGTGCCAGCAGCACCCCCGGGACAGGGGATGAGACCCAGTACTTC	TRBJ2-5	.	TRBD1	TRBV5-6
CASSTGLNTEAFF	TGTGCCAGCAGTACAGGGTTGAACACTGAAGCTTTCTTT	TRBJ1-1	.	.	TRBV6-5
CASSSSGKYQETQYF	TGTGCCAGCAGCTCTAGCGGGAAGTACCAAGAGACCCAGTACTTC	TRBJ2-5	.	TRBD2	TRBV5-4
CASRGTGRNTIYF	TGTGCCAGCAGGGGGACAGGGAGAAACACCATATATTTT	TRBJ1-3	.	TRBD1	TRBV28
CASSFFGGGYTF	TGTGCCAGCAGTTTTTTCGGAGGGGGCTACACCTTC	TRBJ1-2	once	.	TRBV12-3/TRBV12-4
CASSSKAGLMNTEAFF	TGCGCCAGCAGCAGTAAGGCAGGGCTGATGAACACTGAAGCTTTCTTT	TRBJ1-1	.	.	TRBV5-1
CASSADRGNTEAFF	TGTGCCAGCAGTGCGGACAGGGGAAACACTGAAGCTTTCTTT	TRBJ1-1	once	TRBD1	TRBV2
CASKGRRGSYNEQFF	TGTGCCAGTAAAGGGCGGAGGGGCTCCTACAATGAGCAGTTCTTC	TRBJ2-1	.	.	TRBV19
CASSPYDPRRGTEAFF	TGTGCCAGTAGTCCGTATGACCCGAGGCGGGGCACTGAAGCTTTCTTT	TRBJ1-1	.	.	TRBV19
CASRHSSYPTFEQYF	TGTGCCAGCAGGCATTCTAGCTACCCTACTTTCGAGCAGTACTTC	TRBJ2-7	.	.	TRBV7-2
CASSRTSENTGELFF	TGTGCCAGCAGTCGGACTAGCGAGAACACCGGGGAGCTGTTTTTT	TRBJ2-2	.	TRBD2	TRBV5-4
CASRRGGPGTDTQYF	TGTGCCAGCAGAAGGGGGGGTCCGGGCACAGATACGCAGTATTTT	TRBJ2-3	once	.	TRBV6-5
CASSLDTGRSYGYTF	TGTGCCAGCAGCTTAGATACAGGGAGAAGCTATGGCTACACCTTC	TRBJ1-2	.	.	TRBV7-2
CASSVQGPPSTDTQYF	TGTGCCAGTAGTGTCCAGGGGCCTCCTAGCACAGATACGCAGTATTTT	TRBJ2-3	.	.	TRBV19
CASSPIRDRGPGELFF	TGTGCCAGTAGTCCTATCCGGGACAGGGGACCCGGGGAGCTGTTTTTT	TRBJ2-2	few	TRBD1	TRBV19
CASSLGQGLYEQYF	TGTGCCAGCAGCTTGGGACAGGGGCTCTACGAGCAGTACTTC	TRBJ2-7	.	TRBD1	TRBV5-8
CASSKVEGWTARYTEAFF	TGTGCCAGCAGCAAAGTAGAGGGGTGGACAGCCCGTTACACTGAAGCTTTCTTT	TRBJ1-1	.	.	TRBV21-1
CASSRGENGGPQHF	TGTGCCAGCAGTAGAGGAGAGAACGGAGGGCCCCAGCATTTT	TRBJ1-5	.	.	TRBV6-6
CASSQEGAGQETQYF	TGTGCCAGCAGCCAAGAAGGAGCGGGTCAAGAGACCCAGTACTTC	TRBJ2-5	.	.	TRBV4-2
CASSRDGGNTEAFF	TGCGCCAGCAGCCGGGACGGGGGGAACACTGAAGCTTTCTTT	TRBJ1-1	.	.	TRBV5-1
CASRSSVLNEQYF	TGTGCCAGCAGGTCCTCTGTCTTAAACGAGCAGTACTTC	TRBJ2-7	.	.	TRBV12-3/TRBV12-4
CASSPVGLAGDSRDEQFF	TGTGCCAGCAGCCCGGTAGGGCTAGCGGGAGATAGTAGGGATGAGCAGTTCTTC	TRBJ2-1	.	TRBD2	TRBV5-6
CASSSMVAGTGELFF	TGTGCCAGCAGTAGCATGGTAGCGGGCACCGGGGAGCTGTTTTTT	TRBJ2-2	.	TRBD2	TRBV28
CASSSGQMGSNEQFF	TGCGCCAGCAGCTCAGGACAGATGGGATCCAATGAGCAGTTCTTC	TRBJ2-1	.	.	TRBV5-1
CASSPSRGLAGLETQYF	TGTGCCAGCAGTCCTAGCCGCGGACTAGCGGGGCTGGAGACCCAGTACTTC	TRBJ2-5	.	TRBD2	TRBV28
CASSKGASQPQHF	TGTGCCAGCAGCAAGGGGGCAAGTCAGCCCCAGCATTTT	TRBJ1-5	.	TRBD1	TRBV7-3
CASSAGQTYEQYF	TGTGCCAGCAGTGCCGGACAAACCTACGAGCAGTACTTC	TRBJ2-7	.	.	TRBV27
CASSQESGSSYEQYF	TGTGCCAGCAGCCAAGAAAGCGGGAGCTCCTACGAGCAGTACTTC	TRBJ2-7	.	TRBD2	TRBV3-1/TRBV3-2
CASRAGLAGQETQYF	TGTGCCAGCAGGGCGGGACTAGCGGGACAAGAGACCCAGTACTTC	TRBJ2-5	.	TRBD2	TRBV2
CASRFLNSNTEAFF	TGTGCCAGCAGATTCTTAAACAGCAACACTGAAGCTTTCTTT	TRBJ1-1	few	.	TRBV2
CASSVGRPGYEQFF	TGTGCCAGCAGCGTAGGTAGGCCAGGTTATGAGCAGTTCTTC	TRBJ2-1	few	.	TRBV9
CASSEAGDFRNEQFF	TGCGCCAGCAGTGAGGCGGGAGACTTTAGGAATGAGCAGTTCTTC	TRBJ2-1	.	TRBD2	TRBV5-1
CAWDFGQGGNEQFF	TGTGCCTGGGACTTTGGACAGGGGGGCAATGAGCAGTTCTTC	TRBJ2-1	.	TRBD1	TRBV30
CASRRGQDTQYF	TGTGCCAGCAGACGGGGTCAAGATACGCAGTATTTT	TRBJ2-3	.	.	TRBV27
CASSESMGRARQPQHF	TGCGCCAGCAGTGAGTCGATGGGCAGGGCCAGGCAGCCCCAGCATTTT	TRBJ1-5	once	.	TRBV10-2
CASSDQGQEKLFF	TGTGCCAGCAGTGACCAGGGTCAAGAAAAACTGTTTTTT	TRBJ1-4	few	.	TRBV2
CASSLELLNTEAFF	TGCGCCAGCAGCTTGGAACTCTTGAACACTGAAGCTTTCTTT	TRBJ1-1	.	.	TRBV5-1
CASSIQGNTEAFF	TGTGCCAGCAGTATACAGGGGAACACTGAAGCTTTCTTT	TRBJ1-1	.	.	TRBV7-8
CASRQTGVKTYEQYF	TGTGCCAGCAGACAGACAGGGGTTAAGACCTACGAGCAGTACTTC	TRBJ2-7	once	TRBD1	TRBV6-6
CASSVGPGGNTDTQYF	TGTGCCAGCAGCGTAGGTCCGGGAGGGAACACAGATACGCAGTATTTT	TRBJ2-3	.	TRBD2	TRBV9
CASSHLGLAGIQETQYF	TGTGCCAGCAGCCATTTGGGACTAGCGGGTATCCAAGAGACCCAGTACTTC	TRBJ2-5	.	TRBD2	TRBV14
CASSLRAGLKTQYF	TGTGCCAGCAGTTTAAGGGCAGGGCTAAAGACCCAGTACTTC	TRBJ2-5	.	.	TRBV28
CASSQTAGGPEVDTQYF	TGCGCCAGCAGCCAAACAGCGGGAGGGCCCGAGGTAGATACGCAGTATTTT	TRBJ2-3	.	TRBD2	TRBV5-1
CSVSGQGLTEQYF	TGCAGCGTTTCCGGACAGGGGTTGACCGAGCAGTACTTC	TRBJ2-7	.	TRBD1	TRBV29-1
CASGFPGRTASYEQYF	TGTGCTAGTGGTTTCCCAGGAAGGACAGCGTCCTACGAGCAGTACTTC	TRBJ2-7	.	.	TRBV12-5
CASSFEQGAVQPQHF	TGTGCCAGCAGTTTTGAACAGGGGGCGGTTCAGCCCCAGCATTTT	TRBJ1-5	.	TRBD1	TRBV28
CASSLDWTSGSSYNEQFF	TGTGCCAGCAGCTTAGATTGGACTAGCGGGAGCTCCTACAATGAGCAGTTCTTC	TRBJ2-1	once	TRBD2	TRBV11-3